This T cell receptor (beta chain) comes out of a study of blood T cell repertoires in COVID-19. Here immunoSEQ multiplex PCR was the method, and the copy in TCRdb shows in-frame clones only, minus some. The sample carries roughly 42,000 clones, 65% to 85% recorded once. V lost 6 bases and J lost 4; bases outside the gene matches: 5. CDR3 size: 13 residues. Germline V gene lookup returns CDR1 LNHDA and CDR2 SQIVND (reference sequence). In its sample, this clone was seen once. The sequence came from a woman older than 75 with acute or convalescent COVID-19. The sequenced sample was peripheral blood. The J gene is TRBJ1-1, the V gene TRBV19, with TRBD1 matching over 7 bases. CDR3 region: CASRPSGGTEAFF. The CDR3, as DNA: TGTGCCAGTAGGCCCTCAGGGGGCACTGAAGCTTTCTTT.